Shown below are 3 T cell receptor beta chains from a single sample sequenced in a study of T cell clonality in common variable immunodeficiency. Sequencing was performed with immunoSEQ multiplex PCR; in TCRdb, only in-frame clones are kept and a portion is missing. This sample has about 52,000 clones and no singletons, with roughly 3.4% in the ten largest. Sequencing was done on a sample of peripheral blood mononuclear cells. These receptors originate from a person aged 18 to 70 in good health.

This clone was recorded a few times. One end of the junction does not line up with germline, which may come from a read error. Read sequence stops 3 residues before the CDR3 end, and the germline J gene provides the missing end. Other DNA sequences in the same sample also yield this CDR3. V gene TRBV30 combines with J gene TRBJ1-3; no reliable D call. This CDR3 region has 12 residues. Germline CDR1 and CDR2: GTSNPN and SVGIG (reference sequence). The CDR3 loop reads CAWSPGGNTIYF. The sequenced CDR3 bases are TGTGCCTGGAGTCCGGGTGGAAACACG.

This clone came up many times. The read halts 3 residues ahead of the CDR3 end, with the missing end drawn from the germline J gene. The gene calls are TRBV28 and TRBJ2-3; 7 bases map to TRBD2. The CDR3 consists of 14 residues. Germline V lookup: CDR1 MDHEN, CDR2 SYDVKM. The DNA read from the CDR3 is TGTGCCAGCAGTCCCTCCCTAGCGGAAGAGACG. This translates into CASSPSLAEET. The CDR3 reads in full as CASSPSLAEETQYF.

Concerning this clone itself: The CDR3 goes on 3 residues after the read ends, and that part is filled in from the germline J gene. The V gene is TRBV5-6, the J gene TRBJ1-2; D is undetermined. Germline values: CDR1 SGHDT, CDR2 YYEEEE. The CDR3 has 11 amino acids. The part of the CDR3 DNA that was read is TGTGCCAGGCCCCCCCCCTACGAC. Its protein is CARPPPYD. The full CDR3 sequence reads CARPPPYDYTF.